Shown below are 23 T cell receptor beta chains from a single sample sequenced in a study of blood T cell repertoires in COVID-19. Clones were sequenced by immunoSEQ multiplex PCR, and TCRdb holds only the in-frame ones, with some missing. The data hold more than 150,000 clones, with roughly 84% observed a single time. The sample taken for sequencing was peripheral blood. All receptors derive from a woman between 45 and 60 years old with acute or convalescent COVID-19.

The rearrangement links TRBV2 to TRBJ1-1; D is ambiguous. Trimming shortened V by 3 bases and J by 0 bases, and 8 bases separated the two germline ends. Germline V gene sequence: CDR1 SNHLY, CDR2 FYNNEI. This CDR3 contains 14 residues. This chain's CDR3 is CASSDRGMNTEAFF. CDR3 nucleotides: TGTGCCAGCAGTGACAGAGGGATGAACACTGAAGCTTTCTTT.

A single count supports this clone. V is TRBV6-2 or TRBV6-3 and J is TRBJ2-3, with TRBD2 identical over 11 bases. Germline V gives CDR1 MNHEY, CDR2 SVGEGT. The CDR3 is 20 amino acids. Trimming cost V 4 bases and J 0 bases; bases outside gene matches: 15. The CDR3 region has the DNA TGTGCCAGCAGTTTCCCGACCGAAACTAGCGGGGGCCCGAGCACAGATACGCAGTATTTT. It codes for CASSFPTETSGGPSTDTQYF.

V gene TRBV5-1 combines with J gene TRBJ1-3, with 8 bases aligning to TRBD1. Unmatched junction bases numbered 4, after V lost 4 bases and J lost 4 bases. The CDR3 runs to 14 residues. In germline, CDR1 is SGHRS, CDR2 YFSETQ. The chain's CDR3 is CASSPDRAGNTIYF. The CDR3 region has the DNA TGCGCCAGCAGCCCGGACAGGGCAGGAAACACCATATATTTT.

The chain joins TRBV5-1 to TRBJ2-6; 7 bases map to TRBD2. There are 18 residues in the CDR3. Germline V gene lookup returns CDR1 SGHRS and CDR2 YFSETQ. V lost 0 bases and J lost 0; bases outside the gene matches: 6. The CDR3 region is CASSLAGGPNSGANVLTF. DNA for the CDR3: TGCGCCAGCAGCTTGGCGGGGGGACCAAACTCTGGGGCCAACGTCCTGACTTTC. The full variable domain, with the rest looked up from reference TRBV5-1 and TRBJ2-6, is KAGVTQTPRYLIKTRGQQVTLSCSPISGHRSVSWYQQTPGQGLQFLFEYFSETQRNKGNFPGRFSGRQFSNSRSEMNVSTLELGDSALYLCASSLAGGPNSGANVLTFGAGSRLTVL.

J is TRBJ2-5 and V is TRBV19, with TRBD1 as a possible D gene (5 bases). Looked up from germline, CDR1 is LNHDA and CDR2 is SQIVND (reference sequence). V lost 5 bases, J lost 5 bases, and 9 bases lay in between. The CDR3 covers 12 residues. The CDR3 is CASSLGLETQYF. In nucleotides, the CDR3 is TGTGCCAGTAGTTTGGGGCTGGAGACCCAGTACTTC.

The rearrangement uses TRBV4-2 and TRBJ2-7, with 7 bases aligning to TRBD1. The V gene end was trimmed by 4 bases and the J gene end by 6 bases; junction bases not matched to a gene: 3. This CDR3 comprises 12 residues. Germline V gene lookup returns CDR1 LGHNA and CDR2 YNFKEQ. The CDR3 loop is CASSPTGPEQYF. In DNA, the CDR3 is TGTGCCAGCAGCCCGACAGGGCCCGAGCAGTACTTC.

This clone was recorded once. The chain carries TRBV11-3 and TRBJ2-7, with D uncertain. CDR3 length: 15 amino acids. CDR1 is SGHNT and CDR2 is YENEEA in the germline V gene. V gave up 5 bases and J gave up 0 bases, with 14 bases separating them. DNA of the CDR3: TGTGCCAGCAGCGTTAGTGCGAAAAGCTCCTACGAGCAGTACTTC. This translates into CASSVSAKSSYEQYF.

The chain links TRBV28 to TRBJ2-6, with D maybe TRBD1 (5 bases). V lost 5 bases to trimming and J lost 0 bases, with 11 bases between them. Germline V CDR1 and CDR2: MDHEN, SYDVKM. The CDR3 length is 16 residues. CDR3 coding DNA: TGTGCCAGCAGTGCCGCAGGGAACTCTGGGGCCAACGTCCTGACTTTC. This gives the protein CASSAAGNSGANVLTF.

This clone has a single count. The V and J genes are TRBV7-2 and TRBJ2-7; the D gene is possibly TRBD2 (6 bases). Germline CDR1 is SGHTA and CDR2 is FQGNSA. Between the trimmed V and J ends, which lost 4 bases and 2 bases, there was a span of 15 bases. CDR3 length: 15 amino acids. This chain's CDR3 is CASSWAAGQTYEQYF. CDR3 DNA: TGTGCCAGCAGCTGGGCGGCGGGGCAAACCTACGAGCAGTACTTC.

This rearrangement joins TRBV4-1 to TRBJ2-7, with 7 bases fitting TRBD1. V gave up 1 base and J gave up 2 bases; unmatched junction bases: 8. The CDR3 runs 16 residues. Germline CDR1 MGHRA, CDR2 YSYEKL. This chain's CDR3 is CASSQVPTGSPYEQYF. CDR3 bases: TGCGCCAGCAGCCAAGTCCCGACAGGGAGCCCCTACGAGCAGTACTTC.

The chain carries TRBV9 and TRBJ2-7, with D possibly being TRBD2 (6 bases). The ends were cut back, 0 bases at V and 1 base at J, with 11 bases in the middle. The germline V gene has CDR1 SGDLS and CDR2 YYNGEE. CDR3 length: 15 residues. In DNA form, the CDR3 reads TGTGCCAGCAGCGTAGGGGACTCCATATCCTACGAGCAGTACTTC. This codes for CASSVGDSISYEQYF.

The CDR3 nucleotides are TGTGCCGTTGGGACAGGAAACTATGGCTACACCTTC. Translating it yields CAVGTGNYGYTF. The chain links TRBV6-6 to TRBJ1-2, with 8 bases matching TRBD1. This CDR3 is built from 12 residues. Trimming removed 11 bases from V and 2 bases from J; junction bases left unmatched: 4. CDR1 and CDR2 from the germline V gene are MNHNY and SVGAGI (reference sequence).

V is TRBV12-3 or TRBV12-4 and J is TRBJ1-4, with unresolved D. The CDR3 is 13 amino acids. V was cut by 9 bases and J by 8 bases, with 16 bases left in between. CDR3 bases: TGTGCCAGACCGCCGCGGCCGCCGGAAAAACTGTTTTTT. Amino acid sequence: CARPPRPPEKLFF.

The chain carries TRBV3-1 (or the pseudogene TRBV3-2) and TRBJ2-2, with 8 bases identical to TRBD2. This CDR3 is 16 amino acids long. Germline V CDR1 and CDR2: LGHDT, YNNKEL (reference sequence). Unmatched junction bases numbered 8, after V lost 4 bases and J lost 4 bases. In DNA, the CDR3 is TGTGCCAGCAGCCTCCGCGCCGGGGGGGTCACCGGGGAGCTGTTTTTT. It yields the protein CASSLRAGGVTGELFF.

The V gene is TRBV7-9, the J gene TRBJ1-1; the D is unclear. Germline V lookup: CDR1 SEHNR, CDR2 FQNEAQ (reference sequence). The CDR3 sequence is 11 residues long. V dropped 5 bases and J dropped 8 bases, with 9 bases sitting between them. This chain's CDR3 is CASSPTTEAFF. The DNA for the CDR3 is TGTGCCAGCAGCCCCACTACGGAAGCTTTCTTT. Looking up the rest from reference TRBV7-9 and TRBJ1-1 gives the full variable domain: DTGVSQNPRHKITKRGQNVTFRCDPISEHNRLYWYRQTLGQGPEFLTYFQNEAQLEKSRLLSDRFSAERPKGSFSTLEIQRTEQGDSAMYLCASSPTTEAFFGQGTRLTVV.

This clone was recorded a few times. The chain couples TRBV11-3 to TRBJ2-7; TRBD2 might be the D (6 bases). This CDR3 region has 15 residues. With 1 base removed from V and 5 bases from J, the gap between germline ends came to 15 bases. The germline gives CDR1 SGHNT, CDR2 YENEEA. Here the CDR3 DNA reads TGTGCCAGCAGCTTAGGCTATGGCCGGGGGAACGAGCAGTACTTC. Translated: CASSLGYGRGNEQYF.

This chain links TRBV5-1 with TRBJ1-2; D not resolved. This CDR3 comprises 14 residues. Trimming removed 0 bases at V and 4 bases at J, with 10 bases between. The germline V gene has CDR1 SGHRS and CDR2 YFSETQ. The CDR3 loop reads CASSLVSQSYGYTF. DNA of the CDR3: TGCGCCAGCAGCTTGGTTTCCCAGTCCTATGGCTACACCTTC.

The chain has TRBV10-2 and TRBJ1-1; D perhaps matches TRBD1 (6 bases). V was shortened by 6 bases and J by 4 bases, with 12 bases between the two germline ends. CDR1 and CDR2 from the germline V gene are WSHSY and SAAADI. The CDR3 extends over 13 amino acids. CDR3 coding DNA: TGCGCCAGCAGAACAGGGAGTAGCACTGAAGCTTTCTTT. Its translation is CASRTGSSTEAFF.

The chain employs TRBV7-6 and TRBJ2-5, with a weak D call TRBD2 (7 bases). Trimming removed 3 bases from V and 1 base from J, with 27 bases in between. The germline V gene has CDR1 SGHVS and CDR2 FNYEAQ. The CDR3 covers 20 residues. CDR3 coding DNA: TGTGCCAGCAGCTTGACGCCTCGCTTGGGCGGGGGCCTCTTCCAAGAGACCCAGTACTTC. It specifies CASSLTPRLGGGLFQETQYF.

Written as DNA, the CDR3 is TGTGCCACCAGCAGAGTTTGGAGCGGGGGGGCTCAAGAGACCCAGTACTTC. Protein sequence: CATSRVWSGGAQETQYF. This rearrangement joins TRBV15 to TRBJ2-5; 10 positions match TRBD2. CDR1 and CDR2 from the germline V gene are LNHNV and YYDKDF (reference sequence). CDR3 length: 17 residues. V shed 1 base and J 2 bases; nucleotides not matched to a gene: 7.

The chain uses TRBV6-2 or TRBV6-3 and TRBJ2-3; a weak D match, TRBD2 (6 bases). Germline V lookup: CDR1 MNHEY, CDR2 SVGEGT. V was trimmed by 2 bases and J by 4 bases, leaving 16 bases between them. This CDR3 contains 16 residues. The CDR3: CASSYDGTWYSDTQYF. The CDR3 nucleotides read TGTGCCAGCAGTTACGATGGGACTTGGTATTCAGATACGCAGTATTTT.

CDR3 residues: CASREQGPPNYGYTF. As DNA, the CDR3 is TGTGCCAGCAGAGAGCAGGGTCCCCCTAACTATGGCTACACCTTC. The chain employs TRBV6-5 and TRBJ1-2, with D tentatively TRBD1 (5 bases). The CDR3 totals 15 residues. The germline V gene encodes CDR1 MNHEY and CDR2 SVGAGI. The germline V and J ends were trimmed by 6 bases and 0 bases, with 14 bases remaining between them.

The rearrangement links TRBV28 to TRBJ1-2, with D possibly matching TRBD1 (5 bases). Trimming took 2 bases from V and 3 from J, leaving 10 bases between them. Germline V lookup: CDR1 MDHEN, CDR2 SYDVKM. The CDR3 has 14 amino acids. The CDR3, as DNA: TGTGCCAGCAGTTTACAGGGAGGGGACTATGGCTACACCTTC. It encodes CASSLQGGDYGYTF.